What follows describes a single T cell receptor (beta chain). CDR3 length: 16 amino acids. Trimming stripped 1 base from V and 4 bases from J, with 15 bases between. Looked up from germline, CDR1 is SGDLS and CDR2 is YYNGEE. Unique molecular identifiers were built into the TCRbeta library. In TCRdb, the PCR reads were re-called with MiXCR into one record per CDR3 protein. The sample has 360,000 or so distinct CDR3 sequences, around 20% seen once. This specimen comes from a study of T-cell reconstitution after alpha-beta-depleted transplantation in children. Sequences were derived from PBMCs from the stem cell graft donor, sampled from the stem cell graft. The receptor comes from a human donor who donated a stem cell graft to a child with acute myeloid leukemia. The chain combines TRBV9 with TRBJ2-1; a weak D match, TRBD1 (7 bases). CDR3 DNA sequence: TGTGCCAGCAGCGTATTTGGGCAGGGGGGTTACAATGAGCAGTTCTTC. Translation: CASSVFGQGGYNEQFF.